This paragraph covers one TCR beta chain sequence. Germline V gene sequence: CDR1 MGHDK, CDR2 SYGVNS. V trimming: 6 bases; J trimming: 6 bases; junction bases outside the gene matches: 12. CDR3 length equals 15 residues. An input of roughly 0.45 to 1 ug of RNA was subjected to reverse transcription using random hexamers. Using its own MiXCR run on the immunoSEQ multiplex PCR reads, TCRdb lists one record per CDR3 protein. This table holds 150,000 to 160,000 distinct CDR3 sequences, roughly 94% found once. The data are from a study of CD8 T cells in Susac syndrome. TCR beta sequences were obtained from blood CD8+ and CD4+ T cells. Negative isolation was used for CD8+ and CD4+ T cells, and FACS enrichment was applied to TEMRA cells.

V gene TRBV25-1 combines with J gene TRBJ2-7; 9 nucleotides agree with TRBD1. The sequencing sample was made of CD8+ T cells from PBMCs. This TCR was recovered from a human donor with multiple sclerosis. CDR3: CASSLSGTGKGEQYF. DNA of the CDR3: TGTGCCAGCAGCCTATCCGGGACAGGGAAGGGCGAGCAGTACTTC.